This is a list of T cell receptor beta chains from one sample in a study of graft-versus-host responses after intestinal transplantation. Profiling relied on immunoSEQ multiplex PCR, and the TCRdb table lists in-frame clones only, not all of them. Of more than 9,500 clones detected, about 88% appear once; the ten largest clones hold approximately 8%. The specimen comprised PBMCs, sampled approximately 310 days after intestinal transplant. The receptor source for this set is a human patient who received an intestinal transplant, so some T cells may come from the graft donor. Both conserved end residues are part of each CDR3. A D gene is named only where the DNA matches it firmly. The size of a clone is reported for some rows only, either as once, few or many, or as a class for expanded clones.

V gene	clone size	D gene	J gene	CDR3 protein	CDR3 DNA
TRBV7-2	NA	NA	TRBJ2-7	CASSLDTYEQYF	TGTGCCAGCAGCTTAGACACCTACGAGCAGTACTTC
TRBV7-2	once	NA	TRBJ2-7	CASSLAQQREQYF	TGTGCCAGCAGCTTAGCGCAACAGAGGGAGCAGTACTTC
TRBV6-1	once	TRBD2	TRBJ2-1	CASSELAGGYNEQFF	TGTGCCAGCAGTGAACTAGCGGGAGGGTACAATGAGCAGTTCTTC
TRBV7-3	NA	NA	TRBJ2-1	CASSLGGRSYNEQFF	TGTGCCAGCAGCTTAGGCGGGCGCTCCTACAATGAGCAGTTCTTC
TRBV12-5	NA	NA	TRBJ2-2	CASGLVRGELFF	TGTGCTAGTGGTTTGGTACGGGGGGAGCTGTTTTTT
TRBV7-3	NA	NA	TRBJ2-1	CASSPQGEGGNEQFF	TGTGCCAGCAGCCCCCAGGGTGAGGGAGGAAATGAGCAGTTCTTC
TRBV13	NA	NA	TRBJ2-7	CASSHGSNSAYYEQYF	TGTGCCAGCAGCCACGGCTCGAACTCCGCGTACTACGAGCAGTACTTC
TRBV6-4	NA	NA	TRBJ2-6	CASSDSAPSGANVLTF	TGTGCCAGCAGTGACTCTGCTCCCTCTGGGGCCAACGTCCTGACTTTC
TRBV28	NA	TRBD2	TRBJ2-3	CASSLAGGGGAWDTQYF	TGTGCCAGCAGTTTAGCAGGCGGGGGAGGGGCATGGGATACGCAGTATTTT
TRBV4-1	NA	NA	TRBJ1-1	CASSQERGGEAFF	TGCGCCAGCAGCCAAGAGCGGGGGGGGGAAGCTTTCTTT
TRBV2	NA	TRBD1	TRBJ1-1	CASNEGGDSPNTEAFF	TGTGCCAGCAATGAGGGGGGGGACAGCCCGAACACTGAAGCTTTCTTT
TRBV4-1	NA	NA	TRBJ2-3	CASSQEVSTDTQYF	TGCGCCAGCAGCCAAGAAGTGAGCACAGATACGCAGTATTTT
TRBV19	NA	TRBD2	TRBJ2-5	CASNSAGGGETQYF	TGTGCCAGTAACTCAGCGGGAGGGGGAGAGACCCAGTACTTC
TRBV15	NA	TRBD1	TRBJ1-1	CATSRNAGGAFF	TGTGCCACCAGCAGAAACGCAGGGGGAGCTTTCTTT
TRBV7-8	once	NA	TRBJ2-7	CASSLVVSSYEQYF	TGTGCCAGCAGCTTAGTTGTAAGCTCCTACGAGCAGTACTTC
TRBV10-2	NA	NA	TRBJ2-7	CASSDAGSGEQYF	TGCGCCAGCAGTGACGCGGGATCGGGGGAGCAGTACTTC
TRBV5-1	NA	NA	TRBJ2-6	CASSWTGANVLTF	TGCGCCAGCAGCTGGACTGGGGCCAACGTCCTGACTTTC
TRBV18	NA	NA	TRBJ1-3	CASSPPIRTGNTIYF	TGTGCCAGCTCACCACCGATCCGGACTGGAAACACCATATATTTT
TRBV5-6	NA	NA	TRBJ1-1	CASSSESEAFF	TGTGCCAGCAGCTCCGAGAGTGAAGCTTTCTTT
TRBV30	NA	TRBD2	TRBJ2-2	CAWSREGITGELFF	TGTGCCTGGAGCCGGGAGGGCATCACCGGGGAGCTGTTTTTT
TRBV7-2	once	NA	TRBJ1-6	CASSPPGVRSYNSPLHF	TGTGCCAGCAGTCCTCCCGGGGTCCGGTCCTATAATTCACCCCTCCACTTT
TRBV21-1	NA	NA	TRBJ1-5	CASRTGQGDNQPQHF	TGTGCCAGCAGGACGGGACAGGGCGACAATCAGCCCCAGCATTTT
TRBV5-1	NA	NA	TRBJ2-2	CASSGVVVGANTGELFF	TGCGCCAGCAGCGGGGTAGTTGTAGGCGCGAACACCGGGGAGCTGTTTTTT
TRBV10-2	NA	TRBD2	TRBJ2-3	CASLSWNGREADTQYF	TGCGCCAGCCTCAGTTGGAACGGGAGGGAAGCAGATACGCAGTATTTT
TRBV28	NA	TRBD2	TRBJ2-2	CASKWTSGRAGGELFF	TGTGCCAGCAAGTGGACTAGCGGGAGGGCCGGCGGGGAGCTGTTTTTT
TRBV18	NA	NA	TRBJ2-1	CASSPQKGTYNEQFF	TGTGCCAGCTCACCACAGAAGGGTACCTACAATGAGCAGTTCTTC
TRBV13	NA	NA	TRBJ2-7	CASSFTGTASYEQYF	TGTGCCAGCAGTTTCACCGGGACGGCATCCTACGAGCAGTACTTC